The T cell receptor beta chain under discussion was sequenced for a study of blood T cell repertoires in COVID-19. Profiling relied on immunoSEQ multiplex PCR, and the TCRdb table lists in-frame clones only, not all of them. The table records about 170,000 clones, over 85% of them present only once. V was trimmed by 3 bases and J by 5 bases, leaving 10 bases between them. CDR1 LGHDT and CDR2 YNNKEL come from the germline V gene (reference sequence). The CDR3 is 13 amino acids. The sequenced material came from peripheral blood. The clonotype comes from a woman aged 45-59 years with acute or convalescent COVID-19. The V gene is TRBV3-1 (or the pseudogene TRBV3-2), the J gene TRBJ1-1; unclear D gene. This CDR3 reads CASSHMEETEAFF. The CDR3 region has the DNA TGTGCCAGCAGCCACATGGAGGAAACTGAAGCTTTCTTT.